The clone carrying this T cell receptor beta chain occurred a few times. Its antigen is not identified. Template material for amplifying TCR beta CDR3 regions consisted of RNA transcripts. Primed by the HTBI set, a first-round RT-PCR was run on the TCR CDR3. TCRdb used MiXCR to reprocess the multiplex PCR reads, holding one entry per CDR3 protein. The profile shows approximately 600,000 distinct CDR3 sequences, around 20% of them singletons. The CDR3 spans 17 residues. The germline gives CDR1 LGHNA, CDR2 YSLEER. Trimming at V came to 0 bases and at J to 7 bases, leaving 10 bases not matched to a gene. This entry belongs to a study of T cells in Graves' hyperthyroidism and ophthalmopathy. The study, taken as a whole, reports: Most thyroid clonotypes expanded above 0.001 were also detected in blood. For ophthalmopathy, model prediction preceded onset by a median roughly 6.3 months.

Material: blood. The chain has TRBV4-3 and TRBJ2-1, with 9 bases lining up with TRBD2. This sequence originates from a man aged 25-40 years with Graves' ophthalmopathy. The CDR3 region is CASSQDRGLAGTNEQFF. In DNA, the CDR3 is TGCGCCAGCAGCCAAGATCGTGGGCTAGCGGGGACAAATGAGCAGTTCTTC.